These 9 T cell receptor beta chains came from one sample sequenced in a study of T cell changes during pregnancy in multiple sclerosis. Some clones are missing from TCRdb's copy, which holds only in-frame ones; the method was immunoSEQ multiplex PCR. The data hold tens of thousands of clones, with over 80% observed a single time. The specimen comprised CD8+ T cells from peripheral blood mononuclear cells, sampled in the third trimester of pregnancy. The source is a female donor in good health, enrolled as a control in a pregnancy study.

The chain is built from TRBV5-1 and TRBJ1-6; 8 bases are shared with TRBD1. This CDR3 comprises 17 residues. Unmatched junction bases numbered 9, after V lost 0 bases and J lost 7 bases. From germline, CDR1 is SGHRS and CDR2 YFSETQ. Here the CDR3 reads CASSLAHSDRANSPLHF. As DNA, the CDR3 is TGCGCCAGCAGCTTGGCCCATTCGGACAGGGCCAATTCACCCCTCCACTTT.

The genes are TRBV5-1 and TRBJ1-2, with D uncertain. The CDR3 is 12 amino acids. Per the germline V gene, CDR1 is SGHRS and CDR2 is YFSETQ. Trimming cost V 0 bases and J 6 bases, with 6 bases left between them. CDR3 coding DNA: TGCGCCAGCAGCTTGGCCGGGGATGGCTACACCTTC. Its protein product is CASSLAGDGYTF.

The rearrangement links TRBV5-4 to TRBJ2-2; the D gene is possibly TRBD2 (5 bases). V was shortened by 1 base and J by 0 bases, with 13 bases between the two germline ends. This CDR3 spans 17 amino acids. The germline V gene encodes CDR1 SGHNT and CDR2 YYREEE (reference sequence). CDR3: CASSLFSGTTNTGELFF. CDR3 coding DNA: TGTGCCAGCAGCTTGTTTTCGGGAACCACGAACACCGGGGAGCTGTTTTTT. Looking up the rest from reference TRBV5-4 and TRBJ2-2 gives the full variable domain: ETGVTQSPTHLIKTRGQQVTLRCSSQSGHNTVSWYQQALGQGPQFIFQYYREEENGRGNFPPRFSGLQFPNYSSELNVNALELDDSALYLCASSLFSGTTNTGELFFGEGSRLTVL.

The count of this clone is one. The V gene is TRBV29-1, the J gene TRBJ2-2; D might be TRBD1 (5 bases). V lost 7 bases, J lost 1 base, and 10 bases lay in between. CDR3 length equals 13 residues. CDR1 and CDR2 from the germline V gene are SQVTM and ANQGSEA. This CDR3 is CSALTGNTGELFF. In DNA, the CDR3 is TGCAGCGCCCTTACAGGGAACACCGGGGAGCTGTTTTTT.

V gene TRBV6-5 combines with J gene TRBJ2-5; possible D gene TRBD1, 5 bases. V lost 3 bases, J lost 5 bases, and 16 bases lay in between. From germline, CDR1 is MNHEY and CDR2 SVGAGI. The CDR3 has 15 amino acids. The CDR3 nucleotides read TGTGCCAGCAGTTATGGCTTGGGGCTAGGCGAGACCCAGTACTTC. Its protein product is CASSYGLGLGETQYF.

V usage is TRBV7-2 and J usage is TRBJ2-7, with a weak D call TRBD1 (6 bases). The germline V gene encodes CDR1 SGHTA and CDR2 FQGNSA. The CDR3 runs 15 residues. Trimming pared 5 bases from V and 0 bases from J, leaving 14 bases between. The CDR3 region has the DNA TGTGCCAGCAGCCTGGACAGACAGATCTCCTACGAGCAGTACTTC. It is translated as CASSLDRQISYEQYF.

The chain uses TRBV27 and TRBJ1-1, with D unresolved. Trimming left V 5 bases short and J 1 base short, with 11 bases between. CDR3 size: 14 residues. In germline, CDR1 is MNHEY, CDR2 SMNVEV (reference sequence). DNA for the CDR3: TGTGCCAGCAGTCCGGGAGTGAGGAACACTGAAGCTTTCTTT. Translating it yields CASSPGVRNTEAFF.

The chain couples TRBV9 to TRBJ2-7; TRBD2 might be the D (6 bases). The V end lost 3 bases, the J end lost 3 bases, and 19 bases lay between the germline ends. CDR1 SGDLS and CDR2 YYNGEE come from the germline V gene. The CDR3 runs 16 residues. The CDR3 bases are TGTGCCAGCAGCGCCCCCCGGGCGGGAACAAACTACGAGCAGTACTTC. Protein sequence: CASSAPRAGTNYEQYF.

The J gene is TRBJ2-1, the V gene TRBV11-2; no reliable D call. The germline V and J ends were trimmed by 0 bases and 12 bases, with 12 bases remaining between them. Germline V CDR1 and CDR2: SGHAT, FQNNGV. The CDR3 extends over 13 amino acids. CDR3 coding DNA: TGTGCCAGCAGCTTAGATCACGGAGTAGGGCAGTTCTTC. Translation: CASSLDHGVGQFF. The full variable domain, completed using reference TRBV11-2 and TRBJ2-1, is EAGVAQSPRYKIIEKRQSVAFWCNPISGHATLYWYQQILGQGPKLLIQFQNNGVVDDSQLPKDRFSAERLKGVDSTLKIQPAKLEDSAVYLCASSLDHGVGQFFGPGTRLTVL.